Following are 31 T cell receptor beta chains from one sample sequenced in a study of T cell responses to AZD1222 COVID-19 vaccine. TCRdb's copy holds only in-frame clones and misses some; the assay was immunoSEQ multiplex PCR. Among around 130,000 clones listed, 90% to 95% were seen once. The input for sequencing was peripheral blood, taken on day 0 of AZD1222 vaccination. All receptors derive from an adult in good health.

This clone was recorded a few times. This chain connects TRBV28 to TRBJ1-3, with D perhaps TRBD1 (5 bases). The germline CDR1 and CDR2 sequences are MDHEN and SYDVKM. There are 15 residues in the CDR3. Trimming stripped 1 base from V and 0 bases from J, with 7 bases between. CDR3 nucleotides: TGTGCCAGCAGTTTATCGACAGCCTCTGGAAACACCATATATTTT. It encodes CASSLSTASGNTIYF.

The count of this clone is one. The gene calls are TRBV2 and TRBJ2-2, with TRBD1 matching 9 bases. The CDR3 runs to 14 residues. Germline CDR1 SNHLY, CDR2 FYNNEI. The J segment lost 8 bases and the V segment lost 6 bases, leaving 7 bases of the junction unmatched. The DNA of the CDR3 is TGTGCCAGCAGAGGGGACAGGGTGACTGGGGAGCTGTTTTTT. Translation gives CASRGDRVTGELFF.

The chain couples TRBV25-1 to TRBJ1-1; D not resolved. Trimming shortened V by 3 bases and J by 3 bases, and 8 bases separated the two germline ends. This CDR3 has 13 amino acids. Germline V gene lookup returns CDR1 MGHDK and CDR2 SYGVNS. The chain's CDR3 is CASSDSGHTEAFF. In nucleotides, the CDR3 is TGTGCCAGCAGTGATTCCGGGCACACTGAAGCTTTCTTT.

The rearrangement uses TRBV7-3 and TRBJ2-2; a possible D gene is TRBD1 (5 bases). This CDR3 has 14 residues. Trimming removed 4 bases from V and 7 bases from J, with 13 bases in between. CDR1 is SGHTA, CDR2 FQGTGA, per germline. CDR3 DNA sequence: TGTGCCAGCAGCTCAGATTCAAGGGGCGGGGAGCTGTTTTTT. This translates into CASSSDSRGGELFF.

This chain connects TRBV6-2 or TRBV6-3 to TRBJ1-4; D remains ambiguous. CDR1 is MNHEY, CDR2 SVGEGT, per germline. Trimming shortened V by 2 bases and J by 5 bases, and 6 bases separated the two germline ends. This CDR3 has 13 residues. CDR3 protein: CASSYQGNEKLFF. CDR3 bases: TGTGCCAGCAGTTACCAAGGGAATGAAAAACTGTTTTTT.

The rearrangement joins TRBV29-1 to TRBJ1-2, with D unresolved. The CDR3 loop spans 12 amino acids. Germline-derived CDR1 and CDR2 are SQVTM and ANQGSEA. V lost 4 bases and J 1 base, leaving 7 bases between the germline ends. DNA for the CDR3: TGCAGCGTTGGGGCAGATAACTATGGCTACACCTTC. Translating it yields CSVGADNYGYTF.

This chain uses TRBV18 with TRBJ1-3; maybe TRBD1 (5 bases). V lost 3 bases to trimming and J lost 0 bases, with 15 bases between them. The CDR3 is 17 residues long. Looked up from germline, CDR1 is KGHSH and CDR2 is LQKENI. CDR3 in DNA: TGTGCCAGCTCACCTTCGGGGGAGGTCCTCTCTGGAAACACCATATATTTT. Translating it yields CASSPSGEVLSGNTIYF.

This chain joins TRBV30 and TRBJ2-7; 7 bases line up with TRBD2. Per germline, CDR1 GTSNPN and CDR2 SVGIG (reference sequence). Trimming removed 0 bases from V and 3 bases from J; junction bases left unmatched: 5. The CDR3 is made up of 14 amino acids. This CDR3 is CAWSVRRENYEQYF. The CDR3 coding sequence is TGTGCCTGGAGTGTACGGCGGGAGAACTACGAGCAGTACTTC. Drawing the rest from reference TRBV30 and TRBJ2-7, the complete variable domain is SQTIHQWPATLVQPVGSPLSLECTVEGTSNPNLYWYRQAAGRGLQLLFYSVGIGQISSEVPQNLSASRPQDRQFILSSKKLLLSDSGFYLCAWSVRRENYEQYFGPGTRLTVT.

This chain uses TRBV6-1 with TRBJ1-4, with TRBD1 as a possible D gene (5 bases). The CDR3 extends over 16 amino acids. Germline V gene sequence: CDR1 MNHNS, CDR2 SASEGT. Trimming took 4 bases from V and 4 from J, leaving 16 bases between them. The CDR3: CASSGPPGLSNEKLFF. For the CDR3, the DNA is TGTGCCAGCAGTGGACCTCCGGGACTGAGTAATGAAAAACTGTTTTTT.

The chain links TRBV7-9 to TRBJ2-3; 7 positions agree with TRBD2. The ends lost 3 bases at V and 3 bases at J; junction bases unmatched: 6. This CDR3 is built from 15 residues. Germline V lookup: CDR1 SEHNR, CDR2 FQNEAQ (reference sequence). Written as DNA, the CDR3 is TGTGCCAGCAGCTTGGGGCTAGCGGAAACAGATACGCAGTATTTT. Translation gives CASSLGLAETDTQYF.

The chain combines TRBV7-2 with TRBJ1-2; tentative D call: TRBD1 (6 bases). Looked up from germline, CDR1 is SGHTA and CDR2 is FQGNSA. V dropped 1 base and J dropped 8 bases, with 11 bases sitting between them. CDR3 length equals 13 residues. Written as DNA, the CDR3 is TGTGCCAGCAGCTTAGGCCCAGGGGACGGCTACACCTTC. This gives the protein CASSLGPGDGYTF.

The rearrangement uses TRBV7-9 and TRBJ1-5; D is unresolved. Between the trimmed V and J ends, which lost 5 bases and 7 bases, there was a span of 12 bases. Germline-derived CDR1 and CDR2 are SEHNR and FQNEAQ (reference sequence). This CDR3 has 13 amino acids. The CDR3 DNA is TGTGCCAGCAGCCAGTCACGCGGGCAGCCCCAGCATTTT. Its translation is CASSQSRGQPQHF.

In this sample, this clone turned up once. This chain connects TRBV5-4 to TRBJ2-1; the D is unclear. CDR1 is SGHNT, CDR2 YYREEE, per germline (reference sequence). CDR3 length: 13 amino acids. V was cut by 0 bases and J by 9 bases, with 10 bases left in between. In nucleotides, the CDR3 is TGTGCCAGCAGCTTGGCGAGTCGCGGTGAGCAGTTCTTC. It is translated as CASSLASRGEQFF.

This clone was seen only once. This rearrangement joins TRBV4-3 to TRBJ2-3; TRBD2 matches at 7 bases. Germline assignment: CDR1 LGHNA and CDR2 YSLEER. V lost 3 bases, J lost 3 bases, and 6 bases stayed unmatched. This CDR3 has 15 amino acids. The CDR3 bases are TGCGCCAGCAGCCAGGGGAGGCGGGAGACAGATACGCAGTATTTT. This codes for CASSQGRRETDTQYF.

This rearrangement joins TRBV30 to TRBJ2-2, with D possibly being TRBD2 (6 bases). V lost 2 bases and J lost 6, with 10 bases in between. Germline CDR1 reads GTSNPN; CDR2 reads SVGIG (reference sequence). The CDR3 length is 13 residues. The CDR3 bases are TGTGCCTGGAGTCGCGGGGTAGCCGGGGAGCTGTTTTTT. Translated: CAWSRGVAGELFF.

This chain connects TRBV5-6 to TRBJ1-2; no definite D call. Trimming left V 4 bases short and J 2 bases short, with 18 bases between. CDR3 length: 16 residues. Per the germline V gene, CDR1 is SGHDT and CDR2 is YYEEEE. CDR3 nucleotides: TGTGCCAGCAGCCTATGGTGGGCTGCTTTAAACTATGGCTACACCTTC. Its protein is CASSLWWAALNYGYTF.

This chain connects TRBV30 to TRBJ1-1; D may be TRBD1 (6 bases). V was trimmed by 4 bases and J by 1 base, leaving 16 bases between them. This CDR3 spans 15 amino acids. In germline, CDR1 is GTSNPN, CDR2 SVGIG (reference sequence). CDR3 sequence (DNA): TGTGCCTGGACTCACCCTACGGGGGCGAACACTGAAGCTTTCTTT. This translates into CAWTHPTGANTEAFF.

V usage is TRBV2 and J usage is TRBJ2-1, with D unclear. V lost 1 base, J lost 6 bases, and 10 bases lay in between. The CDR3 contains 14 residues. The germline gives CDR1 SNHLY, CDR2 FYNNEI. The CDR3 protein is CASSEGWVGNEQFF. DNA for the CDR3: TGTGCCAGCAGTGAAGGCTGGGTGGGCAATGAGCAGTTCTTC.

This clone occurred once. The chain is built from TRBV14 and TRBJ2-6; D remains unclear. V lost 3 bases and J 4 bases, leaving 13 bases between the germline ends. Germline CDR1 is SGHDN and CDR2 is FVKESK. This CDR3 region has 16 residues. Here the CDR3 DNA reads TGTGCCAGCAGCCACTTCCGGAGCGCCGGGGCCAACGTCCTGACTTTC. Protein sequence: CASSHFRSAGANVLTF.

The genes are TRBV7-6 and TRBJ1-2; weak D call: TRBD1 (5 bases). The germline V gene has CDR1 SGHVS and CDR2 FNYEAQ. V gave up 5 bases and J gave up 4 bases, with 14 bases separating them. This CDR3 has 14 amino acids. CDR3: CASSGNSGIYGYTF. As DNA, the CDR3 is TGTGCCAGCAGCGGAAATTCAGGGATCTATGGCTACACCTTC.

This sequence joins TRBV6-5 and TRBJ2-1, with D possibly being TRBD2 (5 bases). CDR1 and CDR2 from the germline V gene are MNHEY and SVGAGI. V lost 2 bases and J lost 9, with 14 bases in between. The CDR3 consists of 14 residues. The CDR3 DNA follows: TGTGCCAGCAGTTACCTAGCCCCGGTTGGTGAGCAGTTCTTC. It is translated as CASSYLAPVGEQFF.

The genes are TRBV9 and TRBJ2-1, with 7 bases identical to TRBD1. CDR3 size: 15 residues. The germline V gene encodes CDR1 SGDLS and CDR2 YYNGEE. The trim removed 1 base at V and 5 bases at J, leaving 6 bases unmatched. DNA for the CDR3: TGTGCCAGCAGCGTAATGGGACAGACTCACAATGAGCAGTTCTTC. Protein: CASSVMGQTHNEQFF.

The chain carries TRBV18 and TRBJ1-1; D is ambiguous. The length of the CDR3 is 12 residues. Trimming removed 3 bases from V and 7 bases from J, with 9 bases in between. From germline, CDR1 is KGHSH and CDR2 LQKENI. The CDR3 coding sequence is TGTGCCAGCTCACCTGGACGTGGTGAAGCTTTCTTT. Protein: CASSPGRGEAFF.

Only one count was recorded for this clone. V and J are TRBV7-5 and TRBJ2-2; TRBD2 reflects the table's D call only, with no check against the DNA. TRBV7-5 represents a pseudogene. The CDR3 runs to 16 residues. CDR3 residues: CARSLGLAGNTGELFF. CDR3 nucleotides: TGTGCCAGAAGCCTCGGACTAGCGGGAAACACCGGGGAGCTGTTTTTT.

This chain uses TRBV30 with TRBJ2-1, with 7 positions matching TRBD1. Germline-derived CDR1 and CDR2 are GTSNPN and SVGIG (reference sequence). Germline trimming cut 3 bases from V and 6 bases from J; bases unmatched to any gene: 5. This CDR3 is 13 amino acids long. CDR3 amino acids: CAWSLTGRNEQFF. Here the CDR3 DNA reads TGTGCCTGGAGCCTGACAGGGCGCAATGAGCAGTTCTTC.

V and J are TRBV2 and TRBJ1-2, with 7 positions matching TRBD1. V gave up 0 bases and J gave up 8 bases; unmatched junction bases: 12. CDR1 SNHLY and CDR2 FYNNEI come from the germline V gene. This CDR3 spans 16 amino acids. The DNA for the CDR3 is TGTGCCAGCAGTGAAGCGCTGAGACAGGGTGGGAAAGGCTACACCTTC. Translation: CASSEALRQGGKGYTF.

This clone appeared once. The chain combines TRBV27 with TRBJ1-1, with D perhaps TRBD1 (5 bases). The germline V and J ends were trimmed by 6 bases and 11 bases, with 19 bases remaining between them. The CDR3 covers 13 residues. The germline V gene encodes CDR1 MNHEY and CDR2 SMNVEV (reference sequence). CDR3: CASSSGVSEGAFF. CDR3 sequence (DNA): TGTGCCAGCAGCTCGGGTGTAAGCGAGGGGGCTTTCTTT.

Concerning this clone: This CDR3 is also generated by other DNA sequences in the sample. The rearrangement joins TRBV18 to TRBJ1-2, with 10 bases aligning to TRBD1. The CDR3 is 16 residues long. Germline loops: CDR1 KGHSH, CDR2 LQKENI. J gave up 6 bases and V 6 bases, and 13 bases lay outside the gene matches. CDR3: CASSSGTGARRDGYTF. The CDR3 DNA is TGTGCCAGCTCGTCCGGGACAGGGGCCCGTAGGGATGGCTACACCTTC.

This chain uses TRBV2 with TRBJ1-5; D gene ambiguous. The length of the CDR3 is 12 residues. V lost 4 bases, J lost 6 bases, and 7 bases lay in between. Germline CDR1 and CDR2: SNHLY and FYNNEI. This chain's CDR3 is CASSGSGQPQHF. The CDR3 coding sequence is TGTGCCAGCAGTGGTTCCGGTCAGCCCCAGCATTTT.

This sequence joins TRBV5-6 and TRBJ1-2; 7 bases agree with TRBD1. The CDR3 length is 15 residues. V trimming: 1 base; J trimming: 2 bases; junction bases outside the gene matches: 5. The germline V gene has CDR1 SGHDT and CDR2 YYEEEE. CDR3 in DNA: TGTGCCAGCAGCTTGATTGGGACAGAAAACTATGGCTACACCTTC. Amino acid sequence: CASSLIGTENYGYTF.

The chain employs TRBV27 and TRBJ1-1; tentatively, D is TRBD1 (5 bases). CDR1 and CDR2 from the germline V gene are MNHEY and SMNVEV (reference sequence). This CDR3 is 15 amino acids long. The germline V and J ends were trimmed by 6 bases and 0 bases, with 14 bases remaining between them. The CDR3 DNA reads TGTGCCAGCAGCCAGGGCCTGCACATGAACACTGAAGCTTTCTTT. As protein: CASSQGLHMNTEAFF.